The sequence of this TCR beta chain was determined in a study of T cells in Graves' hyperthyroidism and ophthalmopathy. Findings of the study overall: Most thyroid clonotypes expanded above 0.001 appeared in blood too.

The V and J ends lost 2 bases and 8 bases respectively, with 13 bases between them. Germline loops: CDR1 SNHLY, CDR2 FYNNEI. The CDR3 contains 13 residues. The study left out patients who had uncontrolled infection, other autoimmune disease, pregnancy or lactation. Amplification yielded TCR beta CDR3 regions, with RNA transcripts as the source. Primed by the HTBI set, a first-round RT-PCR was run on the TCR CDR3. TCRdb recomputed calls from the multiplex PCR reads with MiXCR, one row per CDR3 protein. The sample contains some 620,000 distinct CDR3 sequences, 15% to 20% of which appear only once. For this clonotype: Its antigen remains unidentified. A read error is possible here, since a much larger clone lies one base away.

The sequenced sample consisted of blood. The sequence was obtained from a woman in her thirties with Graves' hyperthyroidism. The chain uses TRBV2 and TRBJ2-7, with D unresolved. The CDR3 loop reads CASSERATAQQYF. The DNA for the CDR3 is TGTGCCAGCAGTGAACGGGCAACGGCCCAGCAGTACTTC.